Shown below are 5 T cell receptor beta chains from a single sample sequenced in a study of shared clonotypes between healthy human individuals. Cells designated naive CD8 were CD45RO-negative and were positively selected for CCR7, with terminally differentiated effector memory CD45RA+ cells excluded. TCRdb's copy holds only in-frame clones and misses some; the assay was immunoSEQ multiplex PCR. The table has about 610,000 clones, approximately 96% seen once; the top ten hold approximately 0.12%. The sample was naive CD8+ T cells sorted from blood. The source is a woman aged 25 to 39 in good health.

V is TRBV29-1 and J is TRBJ2-7; 7 nucleotides agree with TRBD1. The J segment lost 4 bases and the V segment lost 1 base, leaving 7 bases of the junction unmatched. Germline V CDR1 and CDR2: SQVTM, ANQGSEA. The CDR3 runs 14 residues. CDR3 in amino acids: CSVEGVRGRYEQYF. CDR3 coding DNA: TGCAGCGTTGAAGGTGTCAGGGGGAGATACGAGCAGTACTTC.

This CDR3 is CASSRWDRPDSNQPQHF. In DNA, the CDR3 is TGTGCCAGCAGCCGCTGGGACAGGCCCGATAGCAATCAGCCCCAGCATTTT. The J gene is TRBJ1-5, the V gene TRBV28; the match to TRBD1 covers 8 bases. The V gene's germline CDR1 is MDHEN and CDR2 SYDVKM. Germline trimming cut 6 bases from V and 0 bases from J; bases unmatched to any gene: 10. CDR3 size: 17 residues.

J is TRBJ2-7 and V is TRBV27; D is uncertain. The CDR3 consists of 13 residues. The germline CDR1 and CDR2 sequences are MNHEY and SMNVEV (reference sequence). V was clipped by 0 bases and J by 6 bases, with 9 bases between them. The DNA of the CDR3 is TGTGCCAGCAGTTTATCGGGCAGAGCCGAGCAGTACTTC. Translated, it gives CASSLSGRAEQYF.

The V call is TRBV5-1, the J call TRBJ2-5; TRBD2 agrees at 7 bases. Germline V CDR1 and CDR2: SGHRS, YFSETQ. The trim removed 4 bases at V and 1 base at J, leaving 7 bases unmatched. The CDR3 contains 15 residues. The CDR3 nucleotides are TGCGCCAGCAGCACCAGACTAGCCCCCCAAGAGACCCAGTACTTC. It encodes CASSTRLAPQETQYF. The whole variable domain, remainder taken from reference TRBV5-1 and TRBJ2-5, is KAGVTQTPRYLIKTRGQQVTLSCSPISGHRSVSWYQQTPGQGLQFLFEYFSETQRNKGNFPGRFSGRQFSNSRSEMNVSTLELGDSALYLCASSTRLAPQETQYFGPGTRLLVL.

The CDR3 sequence is CASTPGHGLYEQYF. DNA for the CDR3: TGTGCCAGCACCCCGGGACATGGGCTCTACGAGCAGTACTTC. V is TRBV28 and J is TRBJ2-7; D might be TRBD1 (6 bases). This CDR3 region has 14 residues. Germline V CDR1 and CDR2: MDHEN, SYDVKM. Trimming stripped 7 bases from V and 3 bases from J, with 16 bases between.